The source of this TCR beta chain is a study of Graves' ophthalmopathy and Graves' hyperthyroidism. In the case of this clonotype: No antigen is known for it.

Whole-study results and caveats: Also, most clonotypes expanded in the thyroid above 0.001 frequency appeared in blood.

V was clipped by 2 bases and J by 8 bases, with 18 bases between them. This CDR3 has 15 amino acids. Germline CDR1 is MNHNY and CDR2 is SVGAGI (reference sequence). RNA transcripts were the source from which TCR beta CDR3 regions were amplified. HTBI-primed first-round RT-PCR preceded second-round multiplex PCR. Each CDR3 protein gets one entry after TCRdb re-called the multiplex PCR reads with MiXCR. Of about 700,000 distinct CDR3 sequences listed, roughly 41% are singletons. The receptor's source is an adult man with Graves' ophthalmopathy. Source material: peripheral blood. The chain combines TRBV6-6 with TRBJ1-2; D may be TRBD1 (6 bases). The CDR3 region has the DNA TGTGCCAGCAGTTACGAACGGGACATCCCCTTAGGCTACACCTTC. Protein: CASSYERDIPLGYTF.